Shown below are 9 T cell receptor beta chains from a single sample sequenced in a study of neoadjuvant anti-PD-1 for oral cavity cancer. Sequencing used immunoSEQ multiplex PCR; TCRdb keeps in-frame clones, though not all of them. The sample comprises about 14,000 clones, roughly 74% of which are singletons, and 2.9% rests with the top ten. The time point was: after neoadjuvant nivolumab, at surgical resection. The sample in question was PBMCs, obtained after nivolumab (anti-PD-1) treatment. Receptors were obtained from a person aged 35-79 years with oral cavity squamous cell carcinoma.

The J gene is TRBJ2-6, the V gene TRBV7-9; D gene ambiguous. Trimming took 1 base from V and 2 from J, leaving 6 bases between them. The CDR3 has 15 residues. Per germline, CDR1 SEHNR and CDR2 FQNEAQ (reference sequence). This CDR3 reads CASSLGATGANVLTF. The CDR3 coding sequence is TGTGCCAGCAGCTTAGGGGCGACTGGGGCCAACGTCCTGACTTTC.

In its sample, this clone was seen once. V usage is TRBV6-1 and J usage is TRBJ2-7; 9 bases line up with TRBD2. V lost 8 bases to trimming and J lost 0 bases; unmatched junction nucleotides: 8. The CDR3 has 15 amino acids. The germline CDR1 and CDR2 sequences are MNHNS and SASEGT. As DNA, the CDR3 is TGTGCCAGCTCCTTTAGCGGGAGCCCCTCCTACGAGCAGTACTTC. Residues: CASSFSGSPSYEQYF.

This clone was observed a single time. This chain links TRBV6-1 with TRBJ1-2; D gene unclear. The CDR3 runs 15 residues. V shed 1 base and J shed 7 bases, with 16 bases lying between them. CDR1 is MNHNS and CDR2 is SASEGT in the germline V gene. The CDR3, as DNA: TGTGCCAGCAGTGAAGAAGGTGCAGGACTCGGTGGCTACACCTTC. Its translation is CASSEEGAGLGGYTF.

This clone was counted only a few times. The chain has TRBV2 and TRBJ2-2; 9 bases agree with TRBD1. CDR3 size: 15 residues. In germline, CDR1 is SNHLY, CDR2 FYNNEI. V shed 5 bases, J shed 6 bases, and the junction held 7 bases outside the gene matches. CDR3 amino acids: CASSSTGGRSGELFF. For the CDR3, the DNA is TGTGCCAGCAGTTCCACAGGGGGCAGGTCCGGGGAGCTGTTTTTT.

V and J are TRBV6-5 and TRBJ2-2; maybe TRBD1 (5 bases). Trimming took 2 bases from V and 6 from J, leaving 7 bases between them. The CDR3 consists of 13 residues. In germline, CDR1 is MNHEY, CDR2 SVGAGI. For the CDR3, the DNA is TGTGCCAGCAGTTACGGGGCCTCCGGGGAGCTGTTTTTT. Encoded protein: CASSYGASGELFF.

The chain joins TRBV11-2 to TRBJ2-1; D not certain. Germline assignment: CDR1 SGHAT and CDR2 FQNNGV. The CDR3 consists of 16 residues. V dropped 3 bases and J dropped 0 bases, with 12 bases sitting between them. CDR3 residues: CASSFDATSSYNEQFF. The CDR3, as DNA: TGTGCCAGCAGCTTCGACGCAACGAGCTCCTACAATGAGCAGTTCTTC.

The chain couples TRBV5-1 to TRBJ1-1, with no clear D. V lost 6 bases and J 0 bases, leaving 9 bases between the germline ends. The CDR3 extends over 13 amino acids. The V gene's germline CDR1 is SGHRS and CDR2 YFSETQ. The CDR3 region is CASKADLNTEAFF. The CDR3 bases are TGCGCCAGCAAAGCAGACTTGAACACTGAAGCTTTCTTT.

The chain is built from TRBV4-1 and TRBJ1-5, with 8 bases that match TRBD1. V lost 4 bases and J lost 6; bases outside the gene matches: 8. This CDR3 contains 15 residues. Germline V gene lookup returns CDR1 MGHRA and CDR2 YSYEKL. CDR3 sequence: CASSLGQGVSQPQHF. In nucleotides, the CDR3 is TGCGCCAGCAGCCTCGGACAGGGCGTCTCTCAGCCCCAGCATTTT.

This chain connects TRBV5-5 to TRBJ2-1; D remains ambiguous. Germline CDR1 SGHKS, CDR2 YYEKEE (reference sequence). V lost 2 bases to trimming and J lost 0 bases, with 9 bases between them. The CDR3 totals 15 residues. The CDR3 DNA is TGTGCCAGCAGCTTCGACGGAAGCTCCTACAATGAGCAGTTCTTC. Translating it yields CASSFDGSSYNEQFF.